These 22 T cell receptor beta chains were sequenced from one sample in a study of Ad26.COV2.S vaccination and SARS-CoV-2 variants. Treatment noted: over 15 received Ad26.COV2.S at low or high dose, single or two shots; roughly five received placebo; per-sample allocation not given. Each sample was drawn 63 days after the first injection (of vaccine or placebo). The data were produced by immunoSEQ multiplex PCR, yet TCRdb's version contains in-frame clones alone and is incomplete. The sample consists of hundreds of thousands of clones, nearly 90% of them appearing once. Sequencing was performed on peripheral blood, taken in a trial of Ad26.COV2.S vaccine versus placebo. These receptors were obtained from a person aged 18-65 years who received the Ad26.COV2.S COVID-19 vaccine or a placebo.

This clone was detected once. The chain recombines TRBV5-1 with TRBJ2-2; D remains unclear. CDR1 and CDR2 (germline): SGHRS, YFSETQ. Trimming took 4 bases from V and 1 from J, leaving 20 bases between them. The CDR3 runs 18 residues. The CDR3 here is CASSPTPATRRNTGELFF. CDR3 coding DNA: TGCGCCAGCAGCCCCACCCCCGCTACACGGAGGAACACCGGGGAGCTGTTTTTT.

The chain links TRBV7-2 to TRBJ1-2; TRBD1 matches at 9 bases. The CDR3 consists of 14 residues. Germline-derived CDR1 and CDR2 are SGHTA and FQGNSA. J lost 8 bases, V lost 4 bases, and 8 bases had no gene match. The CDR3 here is CASSSGTGTGGYTF. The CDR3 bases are TGTGCCAGCAGCTCCGGGACAGGGACGGGCGGCTACACCTTC.

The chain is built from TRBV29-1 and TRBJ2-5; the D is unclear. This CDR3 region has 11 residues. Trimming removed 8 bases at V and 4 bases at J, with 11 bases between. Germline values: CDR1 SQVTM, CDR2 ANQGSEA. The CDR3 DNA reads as TGCAGCACGCACTACGCAGAGACCCAGTACTTC. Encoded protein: CSTHYAETQYF.

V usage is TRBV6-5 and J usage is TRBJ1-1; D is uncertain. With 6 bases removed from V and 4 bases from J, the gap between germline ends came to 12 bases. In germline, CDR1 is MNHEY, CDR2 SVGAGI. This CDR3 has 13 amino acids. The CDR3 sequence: CASSPGTITEAFF. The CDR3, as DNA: TGTGCCAGCAGCCCGGGAACCATCACTGAAGCTTTCTTT.

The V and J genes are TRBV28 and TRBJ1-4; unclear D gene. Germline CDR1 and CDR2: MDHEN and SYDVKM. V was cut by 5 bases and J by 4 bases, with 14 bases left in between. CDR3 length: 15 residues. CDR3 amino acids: CASSTGPTYNEKLFF. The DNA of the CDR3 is TGTGCCAGCAGTACCGGACCGACCTATAATGAAAAACTGTTTTTT.

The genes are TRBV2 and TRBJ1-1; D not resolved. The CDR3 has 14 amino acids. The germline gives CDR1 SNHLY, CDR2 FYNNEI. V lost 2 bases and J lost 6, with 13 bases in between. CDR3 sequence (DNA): TGTGCCAGCAGTGAACACGGTCTCGGCTCTGAAGCTTTCTTT. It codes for CASSEHGLGSEAFF.

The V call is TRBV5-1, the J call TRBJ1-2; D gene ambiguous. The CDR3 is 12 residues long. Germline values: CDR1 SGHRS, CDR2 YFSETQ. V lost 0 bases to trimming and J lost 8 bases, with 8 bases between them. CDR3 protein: CASSLGGFGYTF. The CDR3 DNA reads TGCGCCAGCAGCTTGGGCGGGTTCGGCTACACCTTC.

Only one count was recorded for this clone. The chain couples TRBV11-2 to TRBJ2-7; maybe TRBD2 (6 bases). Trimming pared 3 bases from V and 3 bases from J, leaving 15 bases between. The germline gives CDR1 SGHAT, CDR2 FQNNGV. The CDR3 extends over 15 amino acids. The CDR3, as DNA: TGTGCCAGCAGCTTCCAAAGCGGGCTACACTACGAGCAGTACGTC. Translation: CASSFQSGLHYEQYV.

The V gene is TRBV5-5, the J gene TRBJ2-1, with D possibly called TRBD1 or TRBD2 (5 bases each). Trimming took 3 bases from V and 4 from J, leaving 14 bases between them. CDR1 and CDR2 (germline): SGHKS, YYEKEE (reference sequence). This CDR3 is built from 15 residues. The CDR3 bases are TGTGCCAGCAGCTCGACCGGGGCCGGATACAATGAGCAGTTCTTC. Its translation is CASSSTGAGYNEQFF.

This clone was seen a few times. The CDR3 sequence: CASSSAWRGVERNEQFF. The CDR3 coding sequence is TGCGCCAGCAGCTCCGCTTGGCGGGGTGTAGAGCGCAATGAGCAGTTCTTC. This chain joins TRBV5-1 and TRBJ2-1; tentatively, D is TRBD2 (6 bases). The CDR3 totals 17 residues. Germline values: CDR1 SGHRS, CDR2 YFSETQ. Trimming left V 3 bases short and J 6 bases short, with 22 bases between.

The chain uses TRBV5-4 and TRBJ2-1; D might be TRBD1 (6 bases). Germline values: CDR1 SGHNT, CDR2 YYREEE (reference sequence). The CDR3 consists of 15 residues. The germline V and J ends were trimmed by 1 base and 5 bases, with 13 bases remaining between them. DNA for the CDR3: TGTGCCAGCAGCTTGTTTAGCGCAGGGGACAATGAGCAGTTCTTC. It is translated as CASSLFSAGDNEQFF.

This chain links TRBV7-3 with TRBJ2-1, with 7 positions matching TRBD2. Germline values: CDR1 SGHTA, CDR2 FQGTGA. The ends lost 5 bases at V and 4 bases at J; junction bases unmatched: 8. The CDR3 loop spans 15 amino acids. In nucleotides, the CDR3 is TGTGCCAGCAGCACTCAAGCGGGAACTTACAATGAGCAGTTCTTC. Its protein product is CASSTQAGTYNEQFF.

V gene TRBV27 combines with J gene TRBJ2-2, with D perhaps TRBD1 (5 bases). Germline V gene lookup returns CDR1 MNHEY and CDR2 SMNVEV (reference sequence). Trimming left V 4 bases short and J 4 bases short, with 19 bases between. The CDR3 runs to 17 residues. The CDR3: CASSSKPYSRGTGELFF. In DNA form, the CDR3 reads TGTGCCAGCAGTTCCAAGCCGTACTCAAGGGGCACCGGGGAGCTGTTTTTT.

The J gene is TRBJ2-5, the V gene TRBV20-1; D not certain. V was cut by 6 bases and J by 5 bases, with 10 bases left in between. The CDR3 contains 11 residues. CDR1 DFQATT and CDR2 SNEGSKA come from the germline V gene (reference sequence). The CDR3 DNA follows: TGCAGTGCCAACCCGTCGGAGACCCAGTACTTC. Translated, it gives CSANPSETQYF.

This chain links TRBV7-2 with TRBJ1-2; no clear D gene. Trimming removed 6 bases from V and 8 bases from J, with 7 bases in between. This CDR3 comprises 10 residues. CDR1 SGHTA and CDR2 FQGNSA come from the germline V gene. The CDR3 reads CASRGSGYTF. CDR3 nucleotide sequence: TGTGCCAGCAGAGGTAGCGGCTACACCTTC.

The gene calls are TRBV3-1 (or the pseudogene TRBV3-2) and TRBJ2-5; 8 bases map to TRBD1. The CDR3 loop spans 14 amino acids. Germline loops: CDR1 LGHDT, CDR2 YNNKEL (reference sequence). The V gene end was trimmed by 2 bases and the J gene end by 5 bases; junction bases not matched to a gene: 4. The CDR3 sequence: CASSQQGAGETQYF. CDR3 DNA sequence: TGTGCCAGCAGCCAACAGGGGGCCGGGGAGACCCAGTACTTC.

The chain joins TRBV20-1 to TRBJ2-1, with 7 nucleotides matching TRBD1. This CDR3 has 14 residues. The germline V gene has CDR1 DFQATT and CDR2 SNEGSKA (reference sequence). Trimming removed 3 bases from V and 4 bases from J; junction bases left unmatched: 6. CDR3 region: CSASEGTEYNEQFF. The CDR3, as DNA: TGCAGTGCTAGTGAGGGGACAGAATACAATGAGCAGTTCTTC.

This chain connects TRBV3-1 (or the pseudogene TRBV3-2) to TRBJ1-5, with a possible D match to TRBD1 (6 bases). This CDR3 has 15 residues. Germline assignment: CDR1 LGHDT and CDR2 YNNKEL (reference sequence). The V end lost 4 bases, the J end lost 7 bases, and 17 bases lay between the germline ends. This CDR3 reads CASSPRAGTRQPQHF. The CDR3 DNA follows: TGTGCCAGCAGCCCCCGGGCCGGGACACGGCAGCCCCAGCATTTT.

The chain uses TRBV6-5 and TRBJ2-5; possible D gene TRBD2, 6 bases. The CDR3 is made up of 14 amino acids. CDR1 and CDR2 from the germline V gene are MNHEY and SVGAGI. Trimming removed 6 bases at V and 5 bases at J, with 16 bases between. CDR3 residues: CASRRPGTSETQYF. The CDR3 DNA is TGTGCCAGCAGACGCCCCGGGACTTCGGAGACCCAGTACTTC.

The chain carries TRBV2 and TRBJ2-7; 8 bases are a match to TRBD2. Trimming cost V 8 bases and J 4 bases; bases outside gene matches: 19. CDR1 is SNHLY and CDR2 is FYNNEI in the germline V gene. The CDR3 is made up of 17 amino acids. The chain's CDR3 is CASSAEKAGDHLYEQYV. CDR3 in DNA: TGTGCCAGCTCCGCCGAAAAAGCGGGAGATCACCTGTACGAGCAGTACGTC.

CDR3 sequence (DNA): TGCGCCAGCAGAACCCAAGTCACAGATACGCAGTATTTT. The encoded protein is CASRTQVTDTQYF. The chain links TRBV5-1 to TRBJ2-3; no firm D call. Looked up from germline, CDR1 is SGHRS and CDR2 is YFSETQ. The CDR3 loop spans 13 amino acids. Trimming took off 5 bases at V and 2 bases at J, with 9 bases between the two ends.

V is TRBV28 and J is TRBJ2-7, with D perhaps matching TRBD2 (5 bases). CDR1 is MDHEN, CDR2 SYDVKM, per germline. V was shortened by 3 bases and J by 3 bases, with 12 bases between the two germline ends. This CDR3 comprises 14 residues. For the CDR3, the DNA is TGTGCCAGCAGTTTTGCGGGTTACGGCTACGAGCAGTACGTC. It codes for CASSFAGYGYEQYV.